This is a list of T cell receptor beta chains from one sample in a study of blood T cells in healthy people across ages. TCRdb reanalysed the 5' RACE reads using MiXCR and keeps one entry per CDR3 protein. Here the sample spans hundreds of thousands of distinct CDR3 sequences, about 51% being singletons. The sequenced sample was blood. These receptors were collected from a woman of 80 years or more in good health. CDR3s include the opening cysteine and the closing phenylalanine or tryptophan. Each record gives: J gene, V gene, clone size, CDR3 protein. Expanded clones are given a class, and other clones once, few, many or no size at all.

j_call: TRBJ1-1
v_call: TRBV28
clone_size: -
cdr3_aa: CASRRQGGSTEAFF

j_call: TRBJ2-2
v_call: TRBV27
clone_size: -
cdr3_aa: CASSYPGGLGELFF

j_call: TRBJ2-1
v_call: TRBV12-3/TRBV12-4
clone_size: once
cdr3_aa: CASRGASGGNNEQFF

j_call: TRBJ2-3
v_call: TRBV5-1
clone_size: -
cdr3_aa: CASSWRAQVGTDTQYF

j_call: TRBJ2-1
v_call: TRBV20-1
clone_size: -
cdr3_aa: CSARGRTSGTYDEQFF

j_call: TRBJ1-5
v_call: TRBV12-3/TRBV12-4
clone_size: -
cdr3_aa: CASSQISNQPQHF

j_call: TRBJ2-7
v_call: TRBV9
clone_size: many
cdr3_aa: CASSVTGTSIYEQYF

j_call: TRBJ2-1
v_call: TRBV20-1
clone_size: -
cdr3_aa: CSARTTRRMNEQFF

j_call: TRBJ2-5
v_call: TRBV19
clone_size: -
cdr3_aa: CASSTSDRGLGETQYF

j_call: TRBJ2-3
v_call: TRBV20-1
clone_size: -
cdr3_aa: CSARELPSADTQYF

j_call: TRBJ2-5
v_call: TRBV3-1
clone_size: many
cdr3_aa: CASRKEGGTQYF

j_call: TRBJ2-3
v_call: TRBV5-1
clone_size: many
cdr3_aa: CASSLYGATTDTQYF

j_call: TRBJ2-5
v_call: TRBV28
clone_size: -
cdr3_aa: CASTGQEETQYF

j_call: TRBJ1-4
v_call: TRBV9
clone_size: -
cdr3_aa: CASSVTPGQVVFF

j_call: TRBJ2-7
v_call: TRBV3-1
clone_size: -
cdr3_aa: CASSRGGGSYDQYF

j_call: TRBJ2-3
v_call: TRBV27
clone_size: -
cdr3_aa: CASSLFLAGGTDTQYF

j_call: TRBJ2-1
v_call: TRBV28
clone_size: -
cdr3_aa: CASSSHKSDEQFF

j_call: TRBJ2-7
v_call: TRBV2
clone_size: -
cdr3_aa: CASRVWSEQYF

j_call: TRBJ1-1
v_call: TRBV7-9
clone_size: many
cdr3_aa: CASSLSYRGEAFF

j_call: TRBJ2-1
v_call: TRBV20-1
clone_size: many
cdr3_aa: CGARSTGSSYNEQFF

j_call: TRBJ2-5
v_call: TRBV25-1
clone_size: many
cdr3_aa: CASSERDTVETQYF

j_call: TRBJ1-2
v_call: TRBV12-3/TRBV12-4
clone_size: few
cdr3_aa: CASSPSDRRNYGYTF

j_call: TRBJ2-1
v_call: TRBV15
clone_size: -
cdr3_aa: CATSSYNRRVAYNEQFF

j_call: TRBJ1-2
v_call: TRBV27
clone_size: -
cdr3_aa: CASSPPGTGNYGYTF

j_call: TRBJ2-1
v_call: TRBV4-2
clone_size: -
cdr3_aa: CASSQEGTNNEQFF

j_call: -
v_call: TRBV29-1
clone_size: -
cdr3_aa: CSVGGLTYEQYF

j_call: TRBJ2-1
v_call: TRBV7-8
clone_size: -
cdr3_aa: CASSPSGIIKNNEQFF

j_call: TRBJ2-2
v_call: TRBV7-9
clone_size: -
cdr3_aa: CASSLALRPRTGELFF

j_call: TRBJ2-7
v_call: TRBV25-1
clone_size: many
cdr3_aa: CASSAEVSSGSYEQYF

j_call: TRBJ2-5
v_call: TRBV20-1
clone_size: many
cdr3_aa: CSARVAPGNQETQYF

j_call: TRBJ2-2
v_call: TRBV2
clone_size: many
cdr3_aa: CASRRSYTGELFF

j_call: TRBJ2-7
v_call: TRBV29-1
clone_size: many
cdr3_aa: CSAHGAGTTSEQYF

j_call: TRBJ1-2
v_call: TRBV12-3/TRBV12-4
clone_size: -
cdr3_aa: CASSLGRTGLNYGYTF

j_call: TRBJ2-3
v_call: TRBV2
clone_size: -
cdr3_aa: CANSLSSTSGGTDTQYF

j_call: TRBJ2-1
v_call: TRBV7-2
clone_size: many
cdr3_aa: CASSRFGGQFLYNEQFF

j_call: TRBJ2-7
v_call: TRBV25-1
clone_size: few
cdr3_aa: CASSPQGVYEQYF

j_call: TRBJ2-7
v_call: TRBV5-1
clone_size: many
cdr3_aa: CASSFGTSGYEQYF